Sequencing of this T cell receptor beta chain was carried out in a study of molecular identifiers for immune sequencing clone quantification (dated by TCRdb to 2017 to 2018). For the study in its entirety: For a replicate experiment, RNA from roughly 18,000 or 92,000 naive CD8 T cells was divided into five aliquots, of which four were sequenced. CD8 T cells were used in a methods study to benchmark molecular-identifier clustering-based TCR repertoire sequencing (MIDCIRS) and TCR RNA copy counting. What the work shows at the level of the full study, not this receptor alone: Spiked-in Jurkat TCR RNA equal to a single cell's worth was reported to be detectable even within one million naive CD8 T cells. Highly expanded clone sizes could be underestimated because identical TCR molecules may share a barcode. Clones above 20 RNA copies held over 98% of molecules in CMV-specific effector cells but under 1% in naive cells. Modeling estimated 2.5 to 3 recovered TCR RNA copies per cell, compared with 8.5 to 10 by digital PCR, which implies 25% to 30% capture efficiency. The naive libraries included spiked-in Jurkat TCR RNA (roughly ten copies' worth), and this Jurkat TCR RNA is not part of the donor repertoire. When barcode sub-clustering was not used, chimeric consensus sequences inflated TCR diversity, with chimeras reaching as high as 47%.

The method was PCR. These reads were obtained on an Illumina HiSeq 4000. Preparation of bulk TCR libraries followed a previously described approach, with the TCR primers listed in Table S5. Total RNA was purified with the Qiagen AllPrep DNA/RNA kit. Before any analysis, reads coming from multiple sequencing runs of the same library were combined into one pool. In the original analysis: Reads were retained only if their TCR constant sequence matched exactly, and those retained reads were trimmed to 150 nt and grouped according to their 12-nt molecular barcodes. Reads in each barcode group were sub-clustered using a 15% Levenshtein threshold, and a quality-weighted consensus sequence was built for each RNA molecule. Non-functional sequences were removed, as were lower-count sequences one edit away from another. On the basis of fitting two negative binomial distributions, barcode sub-clusters with fewer than 20% of the maximum read count were discarded. TCRdb cleaned the public reads at Q25 with fastp, built clones with MiXCR and kept in-frame beta chains. Each entry merges the rows of one CDR3 protein and shows their most common DNA and genes. The V and J calls and clone size come from TCRdb's table, not from the authors' own analysis. The sample has about 100,000 distinct CDR3 sequences on record, around 20% of them singletons. The top ten hold approximately 1% of the sample.

Comment on this clonotype: Its antigen has not been determined. Per-base quality was not reported, and no clone a single base away is much larger than it.

The trim is 0 bases for V and 2 bases for J, with a gap of 8 bases between the germline ends. CDR1 and CDR2, looked up from the germline V gene (reference sequence), are GTSNPN and SVGIG. The CDR3 holds 13 amino acids from the cysteine to the phenylalanine. The entry retains the CDR3 DNA only, 39 bases that are in frame from base 1. Libraries of naive CD8 T cells were built from approximately 20,000 to 1,000,000 sorted cells, with 10%, 30% or 50% of the purified RNA used. On a BD FACSAria II, naive CD8 T cells were FACS-sorted as CD8+CD4-CCR7+CD45RA+ and collected into RLT Plus buffer. Around 10 TCR copies' worth of Jurkat RNA were spiked into about 20,000-1,100,000 naive CD8 T cell samples to test detection sensitivity. CD8 T cells were enriched with RosetteSep CD8+ T Cell Enrichment Cocktail and Ficoll-Paque, followed by ACK red cell lysis.

Sequences were obtained from naive CD8+ T cells from blood, with Jurkat cell RNA spiked in. The cell subset or site label on this specimen signifies: FACS-sorted CD8+CD4-CCR7+CD45RA+ naive T cells. Rearrangement joined TRBV30 to TRBJ2-7; possibly the D gene is TRBD1, per 5 matching bases. The receptor comes from a human donor in good health. Some libraries in this study had Jurkat cell RNA spiked in. The sequence in DNA is TGTGCCTGGAGTGTAAGGGGCCCCTACGAGCAGTACTTC. Its translation is CAWSVRGPYEQYF.